This is a list of T cell receptor beta chains from one sample in a study of OX40 agonist ivuxolimab in advanced cancers. Sequencing was performed with immunoSEQ multiplex PCR; in TCRdb, only in-frame clones are kept and a portion is missing. The sample yields about 81,000 clones, around 93% seen once. The specimen comprised CD4+ or CD8+ T cells sorted from blood, sampled in a trial of the OX40 agonist ivuxolimab. The receptors stem from an adult with an advanced solid tumor such as melanoma, head and neck, liver or kidney cancer. Each CDR3 is given with its conserved first and last residue.

j_call: TRBJ2-3
v_call: TRBV7-9
cdr3_aa: CASRYPHKLGGGTDTQYF

j_call: TRBJ2-3
v_call: TRBV7-9
cdr3_aa: CASSLALGSTDTQYF

j_call: TRBJ2-4
v_call: TRBV9
cdr3_aa: CASSVEPTTQYF

j_call: TRBJ2-1
v_call: TRBV10-3
cdr3_aa: CAISASGTSGYNEQFF

j_call: TRBJ2-6
v_call: TRBV18
cdr3_aa: CASSPQNVRRSGANVLTF

j_call: TRBJ2-7
v_call: TRBV6-6
cdr3_aa: CASSTPLAGVPYEQYF

j_call: TRBJ2-7
v_call: TRBV4-1
cdr3_aa: CASSQEARQSYEQYF

j_call: TRBJ2-4
v_call: TRBV19
cdr3_aa: CATQSKNPGPFQYF

j_call: TRBJ2-3
v_call: TRBV5-1
cdr3_aa: CASSLGEFSTDTQYF

j_call: TRBJ1-5
v_call: TRBV5-6
cdr3_aa: CASSIQGLEPQHF

j_call: TRBJ2-7
v_call: TRBV7-9
cdr3_aa: CASSLGAAEQYF

j_call: TRBJ1-5
v_call: TRBV6-5
cdr3_aa: CASSQTGANQPQHF